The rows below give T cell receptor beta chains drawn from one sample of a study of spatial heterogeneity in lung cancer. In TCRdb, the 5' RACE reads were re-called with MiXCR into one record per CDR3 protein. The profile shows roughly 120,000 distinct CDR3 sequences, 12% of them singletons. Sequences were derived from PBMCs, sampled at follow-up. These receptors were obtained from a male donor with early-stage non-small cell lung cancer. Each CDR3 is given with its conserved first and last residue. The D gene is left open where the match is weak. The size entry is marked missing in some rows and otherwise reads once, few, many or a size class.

CDR3 protein: CSASGLASGANVLTF
CDR3 DNA: TGCAGTGCTAGTGGACTAGCTTCAGGGGCCAACGTCCTGACTTTC
V gene: TRBV20-1
D gene: TRBD2
clone size: many
J gene: TRBJ2-6

CDR3 protein: CASSQDGGGSPAFF
CDR3 DNA: TGTGCCAGCAGCCAAGATGGGGGGGGCTCTCCAGCTTTCTTT
V gene: TRBV3-1
D gene: .
clone size: few
J gene: TRBJ1-1

CDR3 protein: CASSLNRDRVTEAFF
CDR3 DNA: TGCGCCAGCAGCTTAAATAGGGACCGCGTCACTGAAGCTTTCTTT
V gene: TRBV5-1
D gene: .
clone size: few
J gene: TRBJ1-1

CDR3 protein: CSAREAAGANVLTF
CDR3 DNA: TGCAGTGCTAGAGAGGCAGCTGGGGCCAACGTCCTGACTTTC
V gene: TRBV20-1
D gene: .
clone size: many
J gene: TRBJ2-6

CDR3 protein: CASSRRGEVPGNEQYF
CDR3 DNA: TGTGCCAGCAGCCGAAGGGGGGAGGTGCCAGGGAACGAGCAGTACTTC
V gene: TRBV9
D gene: .
clone size: many
J gene: TRBJ2-7

CDR3 protein: CASSLALGGAYEQYF
CDR3 DNA: TGCGCCAGCAGCTTGGCTCTGGGGGGAGCCTACGAGCAGTACTTC
V gene: TRBV5-1
D gene: .
clone size: .
J gene: TRBJ2-7

CDR3 protein: CASSRTSGPYEQYF
CDR3 DNA: TGTGCCAGCAGTAGGACTAGCGGGCCCTACGAGCAGTACTTC
V gene: TRBV6-5
D gene: TRBD2
clone size: .
J gene: TRBJ2-7

CDR3 protein: CASSEGVTGSNSPLHF
CDR3 DNA: TGTGCCAGCAGTGAAGGGGTCACAGGGAGTAATTCACCCCTCCACTTT
V gene: TRBV2
D gene: .
clone size: once
J gene: TRBJ1-6

CDR3 protein: CATRRGMGNTIYF
CDR3 DNA: TGTGCCACCCGGCGGGGGATGGGAAACACCATATATTTT
V gene: TRBV12-3/TRBV12-4
D gene: .
clone size: few
J gene: TRBJ1-3

CDR3 protein: CASSQEGPSTDTQYF
CDR3 DNA: TGCGCCAGCAGCCAAGAAGGTCCCAGCACAGATACGCAGTATTTT
V gene: TRBV4-1
D gene: .
clone size: many
J gene: TRBJ2-3

CDR3 protein: CASKTGQISDEKLFF
CDR3 DNA: TGTGCCAGCAAAACGGGACAGATTTCAGATGAAAAACTGTTTTTT
V gene: TRBV27
D gene: TRBD1
clone size: many
J gene: TRBJ1-4

CDR3 protein: CASSLRTSGGAKSYNEQFF
CDR3 DNA: TGTGCCAGCTCACTTCGGACTAGCGGGGGAGCAAAATCATACAATGAGCAGTTCTTC
V gene: TRBV18
D gene: TRBD2
clone size: .
J gene: TRBJ2-1

CDR3 protein: CASKSGGHYEQYF
CDR3 DNA: TGTGCCTCAAAGAGCGGGGGACACTACGAGCAGTACTTC
V gene: TRBV10-3
D gene: TRBD2
clone size: many
J gene: TRBJ2-7

CDR3 protein: CDSSFMGPGYPDTQYF
CDR3 DNA: TGTGACAGCAGCTTTATGGGGCCAGGGTACCCAGATACGCAGTATTTT
V gene: TRBV11-2
D gene: .
clone size: .
J gene: TRBJ2-3

CDR3 protein: CASRRQASYNEQFF
CDR3 DNA: TGTGCCAGCAGGCGACAGGCATCCTACAATGAGCAGTTCTTC
V gene: TRBV28
D gene: .
clone size: .
J gene: TRBJ2-1

CDR3 protein: CASSYYRETQYF
CDR3 DNA: TGTGCCAGCAGTTACTACCGCGAGACCCAGTACTTC
V gene: TRBV6-2/TRBV6-3
D gene: .
clone size: many
J gene: TRBJ2-5

CDR3 protein: CASSTGLKIKREPEAFF
CDR3 DNA: TGTGCCAGCAGTACTGGACTTAAGATCAAGAGGGAACCTGAAGCTTTCTTT
V gene: TRBV6-5
D gene: .
clone size: many
J gene: TRBJ1-1

CDR3 protein: CASRPVAETQYF
CDR3 DNA: TGTGCCAGCAGGCCGGTGGCGGAGACCCAGTACTTC
V gene: TRBV7-9
D gene: .
clone size: few
J gene: TRBJ2-5

CDR3 protein: CASSQEGGTGRDTEAFF
CDR3 DNA: TGCGCCAGCAGCCAAGAAGGGGGGACAGGGCGGGACACTGAAGCTTTCTTT
V gene: TRBV4-3
D gene: TRBD1
clone size: many
J gene: TRBJ1-1

CDR3 protein: CSAESGGGYEQYF
CDR3 DNA: TGCAGTGCTGAAAGCGGGGGGGGCTACGAGCAGTACTTC
V gene: TRBV20-1
D gene: TRBD2
clone size: .
J gene: TRBJ2-7

CDR3 protein: CAIYIQGNYGYTF
CDR3 DNA: TGTGCCATCTATATACAGGGGAACTATGGCTACACCTTC
V gene: TRBV28
D gene: TRBD1
clone size: few
J gene: TRBJ1-2

CDR3 protein: CASSYINQPQHF
CDR3 DNA: TGTGCCAGCAGTTACATCAATCAGCCCCAGCATTTT
V gene: TRBV6-5
D gene: .
clone size: few
J gene: TRBJ1-5

CDR3 protein: CATRVVSEYF
CDR3 DNA: TGTGCCACCAGGGTAGTTTCGGAGTATTTT
V gene: TRBV28
D gene: .
clone size: many
J gene: TRBJ2-3

CDR3 protein: CASSYSGGHSYEQYF
CDR3 DNA: TGTGCCAGCAGTTACTCCGGGGGCCACTCCTACGAGCAGTACTTC
V gene: TRBV6-5
D gene: .
clone size: .
J gene: TRBJ2-7

CDR3 protein: CASSLWAAGEAFF
CDR3 DNA: TGTGCCAGCAGCTTGTGGGCAGCCGGAGAAGCTTTCTTT
V gene: TRBV5-5
D gene: .
clone size: .
J gene: TRBJ1-1

CDR3 protein: CASSLDGGRTEAFF
CDR3 DNA: TGTGCCAGCAGTTTAGACGGGGGTCGAACTGAAGCTTTCTTT
V gene: TRBV28
D gene: .
clone size: many
J gene: TRBJ1-1

CDR3 protein: CASRHPGGSGIQYF
CDR3 DNA: TGTGCCAGCAGACACCCAGGGGGCAGCGGCATTCAGTACTTC
V gene: TRBV28
D gene: TRBD1
clone size: few
J gene: TRBJ2-4

CDR3 protein: CAIRATSGDTSTDTQYF
CDR3 DNA: TGTGCCATCAGAGCGACTAGCGGTGATACTAGCACAGATACGCAGTATTTT
V gene: TRBV10-3
D gene: TRBD2
clone size: few
J gene: TRBJ2-3

CDR3 protein: CASSLAPIKSDEQYF
CDR3 DNA: TGTGCCAGCAGCTTAGCGCCGATAAAGAGCGACGAGCAGTACTTC
V gene: TRBV7-2
D gene: .
clone size: few
J gene: TRBJ2-7

CDR3 protein: CSVGRQGGIGYTF
CDR3 DNA: TGCAGCGTTGGCCGACAGGGCGGAATAGGCTACACCTTC
V gene: TRBV29-1
D gene: TRBD1
clone size: few
J gene: TRBJ1-2

CDR3 protein: CSARRGMGNTEAFF
CDR3 DNA: TGCAGTGCTCGCAGGGGTATGGGGAACACTGAAGCTTTCTTT
V gene: TRBV20-1
D gene: .
clone size: many
J gene: TRBJ1-1

CDR3 protein: CASSLAQGNEKLFF
CDR3 DNA: TGCGCCAGCAGCTTGGCCCAGGGTAATGAAAAACTGTTTTTT
V gene: TRBV5-1
D gene: .
clone size: few
J gene: TRBJ1-4

CDR3 protein: CASSPAGGLAAEESTDTQYF
CDR3 DNA: TGTGCCAGCAGCCCCGCCGGCGGACTAGCGGCGGAAGAAAGCACAGATACGCAGTATTTT
V gene: TRBV4-2
D gene: TRBD2
clone size: .
J gene: TRBJ2-3

CDR3 protein: CSARKTQETQYF
CDR3 DNA: TGCAGTGCTAGAAAAACTCAAGAGACCCAGTACTTC
V gene: TRBV20-1
D gene: .
clone size: .
J gene: TRBJ2-5

CDR3 protein: CASSLGVHQPQHF
CDR3 DNA: TGTGCCAGCAGCTTGGGGGTTCATCAGCCCCAGCATTTT
V gene: TRBV5-6
D gene: .
clone size: once
J gene: TRBJ1-5

CDR3 protein: CASSPVVQGYEQYF
CDR3 DNA: TGTGCCAGCAGTCCCGTAGTACAGGGGTACGAGCAGTACTTC
V gene: TRBV27
D gene: TRBD1
clone size: few
J gene: TRBJ2-7

CDR3 protein: CASSQTFNSPLHF
CDR3 DNA: TGTGCCAGCAGCCAAACTTTTAATTCACCCCTCCACTTT
V gene: TRBV4-2
D gene: .
clone size: few
J gene: TRBJ1-6

CDR3 protein: CASSSARTQETQYF
CDR3 DNA: TGTGCCAGCTCATCTGCCAGGACCCAAGAGACCCAGTACTTC
V gene: TRBV19
D gene: .
clone size: .
J gene: TRBJ2-5

CDR3 protein: CSVAGQVQETQYF
CDR3 DNA: TGCAGCGTTGCCGGGCAGGTACAAGAGACCCAGTACTTC
V gene: TRBV29-1
D gene: .
clone size: medium-sized
J gene: TRBJ2-5

CDR3 protein: CASSLQGYEKLFF
CDR3 DNA: TGCGCCAGCAGCTTACAGGGGTATGAAAAACTGTTTTTT
V gene: TRBV5-1
D gene: TRBD1
clone size: many
J gene: TRBJ1-4

CDR3 protein: CASSFDRMNTEAFF
CDR3 DNA: TGTGCCAGCAGTTTTGACCGAATGAACACTGAAGCTTTCTTT
V gene: TRBV6-5
D gene: .
clone size: .
J gene: TRBJ1-1

CDR3 protein: CAGGQGFSYEQYF
CDR3 DNA: TGTGCCGGGGGACAGGGGTTCTCCTACGAGCAGTACTTC
V gene: TRBV10-3
D gene: TRBD1
clone size: many
J gene: TRBJ2-7

CDR3 protein: CSARDLSSEQFF
CDR3 DNA: TGCAGTGCTAGAGATTTAAGCAGCGAGCAGTTCTTC
V gene: TRBV20-1
D gene: .
clone size: .
J gene: TRBJ2-1

CDR3 protein: CASSQSQGVNTEAFF
CDR3 DNA: TGCGCCAGCAGCCAAAGTCAGGGAGTGAACACTGAAGCTTTCTTT
V gene: TRBV4-3
D gene: .
clone size: .
J gene: TRBJ1-1

CDR3 protein: CASSPKELAGDTQYF
CDR3 DNA: TGTGCCAGTAGTCCCAAGGAACTAGCGGGGGATACGCAGTATTTT
V gene: TRBV19
D gene: TRBD2
clone size: few
J gene: TRBJ2-3

CDR3 protein: CASRRPGQGGETQYF
CDR3 DNA: TGTGCCAGCAGGAGACCGGGACAGGGTGGCGAGACCCAGTACTTC
V gene: TRBV6-2/TRBV6-3
D gene: TRBD1
clone size: .
J gene: TRBJ2-5

CDR3 protein: CASTLKNIQYF
CDR3 DNA: TGTGCCAGCACCCTTAAAAACATTCAGTACTTC
V gene: TRBV11-2
D gene: .
clone size: many
J gene: TRBJ2-4

CDR3 protein: CASRRGDAFF
CDR3 DNA: TGTGCCAGCCGCAGGGGTGATGCTTTCTTT
V gene: TRBV6-4
D gene: .
clone size: .
J gene: TRBJ1-1

CDR3 protein: CASSPRPTGGDNEQFF
CDR3 DNA: TGTGCCAGCAGCCCGCGGCCGACAGGGGGTGACAATGAGCAGTTCTTC
V gene: TRBV11-2
D gene: TRBD1
clone size: .
J gene: TRBJ2-1

CDR3 protein: CASGPTKAGGRDTQYF
CDR3 DNA: TGTGCCAGCGGCCCCACTAAAGCGGGGGGACGAGATACGCAGTATTTT
V gene: TRBV27
D gene: TRBD2
clone size: .
J gene: TRBJ2-3

CDR3 protein: CASSVRTGPNSPLHF
CDR3 DNA: TGTGCCAGCAGTGTACGGACAGGCCCCAATTCACCCCTCCACTTT
V gene: TRBV28
D gene: TRBD1
clone size: .
J gene: TRBJ1-6

CDR3 protein: CASSPGQGRDTQYF
CDR3 DNA: TGTGCCAGCAGTCCCGGTCAGGGACGGGATACGCAGTATTTT
V gene: TRBV6-6
D gene: .
clone size: .
J gene: TRBJ2-3

CDR3 protein: CASSQMFPPASYEQYF
CDR3 DNA: TGTGCCAGCAGCCAGATGTTCCCTCCTGCCTCCTACGAGCAGTACTTC
V gene: TRBV3-1
D gene: .
clone size: .
J gene: TRBJ2-7

CDR3 protein: CASSLRTRGSAYNEQFF
CDR3 DNA: TGTGCCAGCTCACTACGTACCAGGGGTAGCGCCTACAATGAGCAGTTCTTC
V gene: TRBV18
D gene: .
clone size: .
J gene: TRBJ2-1

CDR3 protein: CASSVLDRGYGYTF
CDR3 DNA: TGTGCCAGCAGCGTCCTGGACAGGGGATATGGCTACACCTTC
V gene: TRBV9
D gene: TRBD1
clone size: few
J gene: TRBJ1-2

CDR3 protein: CASSLVRQGMNTEAFF
CDR3 DNA: TGTGCCAGCAGCTTGGTTCGACAGGGGATGAACACTGAAGCTTTCTTT
V gene: TRBV5-6
D gene: TRBD1
clone size: .
J gene: TRBJ1-1

CDR3 protein: CASSLFGQGVHGYTF
CDR3 DNA: TGTGCCAGCAGTTTATTTGGACAGGGAGTTCATGGCTACACCTTC
V gene: TRBV28
D gene: TRBD1
clone size: many
J gene: TRBJ1-2